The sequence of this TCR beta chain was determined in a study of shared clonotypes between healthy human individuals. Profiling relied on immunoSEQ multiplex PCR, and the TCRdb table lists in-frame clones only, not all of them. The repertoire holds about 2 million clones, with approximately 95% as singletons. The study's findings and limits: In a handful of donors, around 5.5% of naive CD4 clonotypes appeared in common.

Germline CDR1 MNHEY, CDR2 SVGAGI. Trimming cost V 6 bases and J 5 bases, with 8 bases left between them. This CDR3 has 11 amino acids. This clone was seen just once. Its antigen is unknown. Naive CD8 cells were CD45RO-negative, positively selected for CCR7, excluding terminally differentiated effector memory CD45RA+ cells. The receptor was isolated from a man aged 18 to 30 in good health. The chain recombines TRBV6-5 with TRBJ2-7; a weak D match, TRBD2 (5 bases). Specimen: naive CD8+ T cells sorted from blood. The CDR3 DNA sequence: TGTGCCAGCAGGGACTGGAACGAGCAGTACTTC. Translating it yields CASRDWNEQYF.